This T cell receptor beta chain appears in the sequencing data of a study of read filtering for tumor transcriptome and immune sequencing. Study in general: After DNase treatment, RNA was made into whole-transcriptome libraries.

As to this clonotype: Its antigen is undetermined. Given a much more abundant clone one base away, this may be a read error.

Study results and caveats: RNA-seq captured clonotypes less deeply and reliably than IR-seq. The CD138-negative fraction was mixed bone marrow immune cells, not pure T cells.

From 300 to 450 ng of RNA, a library with molecular barcoded alpha/delta and beta/gamma adaptors was made. TCRdb passed the reads through MiXCR, listing each CDR3 protein once. The data hold 42,000 or so distinct CDR3 sequences, with about an eighth observed a single time. Trimming removed 3 bases from V and 4 bases from J, with 10 bases in between. CDR3 size: 14 residues. The germline V gene has CDR1 SGHTA and CDR2 FQGNSA. The J gene is TRBJ1-5, the V gene TRBV7-2; no clear D. The specimen sequenced was a population of CD138-negative cells sorted from bone marrow. This TCR was recovered from a donor aged 40 or older with multiple myeloma. Here the CDR3 reads CASSFSGRNQPQHF. CDR3 bases: TGTGCCAGCAGCTTCTCCGGACGGAATCAGCCCCAGCATTTT.